This T cell receptor beta chain was profiled in a study of blood T cell repertoires in COVID-19. The wider study: The samples span acute and convalescent COVID-19 from the United States, Italy and Spain. The cDNA or gDNA used as material had been derived from T cells, B-cell-depleted T cells, or PBMCs.

Authors' processing steps: It was from reference gene primer amplification that nucleated cell counts were estimated. Clones were read by immunoSEQ multiplex PCR, and TCRdb kept only the in-frame ones, dropping some. Clone size and V and J calls were adopted from that table, with D and trimming inferred from the DNA. The sample has 400,000 to 550,000 clones, around 88% seen once. This clone was counted once. V trimming: 6 bases; J trimming: 2 bases; junction bases outside the gene matches: 6. CDR3 length equals 14 residues. Germline V CDR1 and CDR2: MNHEY, SVGAGI. V is TRBV6-5 and J is TRBJ2-5; 7 positions match TRBD2. The sequence came from a woman aged 25 to 39 with acute or convalescent COVID-19. Sequenced sample: peripheral blood. The CDR3 spells CASSLSGFQETQYF. The CDR3 nucleotides read TGTGCCAGCAGCCTTAGCGGGTTTCAAGAGACCCAGTACTTC.